This TCR beta chain comes out of a study of CD8+CD57+ T cells in acquired aplastic anemia. Genomic DNA templated the TCR beta VDJ and CDR3 profiling. Using its own MiXCR run on the reads, TCRdb lists one record per CDR3 protein. The top ten hold 40% to 55% of the sample, which has about 160,000 distinct CDR3 sequences, about two thirds seen once. Germline V gene data show CDR1 as SEHNR and CDR2 as FQNEAQ (reference sequence). This CDR3 is 16 amino acids long. This clonotype was seen only once. Its antigen is not identified. Germline is not matched at one junction end, which may reflect a read error. Broader study findings: Comparison of patients with controls identified 25 to 35 shared CD8+ CDR3 sequences.

Previously, flow cytometry had revealed CD8+CD57+ cell expansion in the patients chosen for sequencing. V and J are TRBV7-9 and TRBJ2-7; 9 positions match TRBD1. The receptor was isolated from a human donor with aplastic anemia. The source material was sorted CD4+, CD8+, or CD8+CD57+ T cells (not recorded which) from PBMCs. Written as DNA, the CDR3 is TGTGCCGGCAGCTCTCTCACCGGGACAGGGACCGGCGAGCAGTACTTC. It specifies CAGSSLTGTGTGEQYF.